Listed here are 30 T cell receptor beta chains from one sample, sequenced in a study of T cell repertoires in aging, cancer and after chemotherapy (dated by TCRdb to between 2018 and 2021). Genomic DNA extracted from peripheral blood, rather than sorted cells or RNA, was used as the source for amplification of TCR beta rearrangements. TCRdb names Illumina MiSeq as the instrument used. Using a mixed TRB-A/B primer pool, multiplex touch-down PCR amplified rearranged TRB sequences covering the V, D and J segments. Through fastp at Q25 and MiXCR, TCRdb rebuilt clones from the public reads, retaining in-frame beta chains. Every entry covers one CDR3 protein and lists the most common genes and DNA from its rows. Present in this sample are roughly 2,200 distinct CDR3 sequences, less than 35% of which were seen just once. The ten largest clones capture roughly a third of the sample. Sequenced: blood. Receptors were obtained from a human donor in good health.

CDR3 in amino acids: CASSYGRQETQYF. The CDR3 DNA follows: TGTGCCAGCAGTTATGGCAGGCAAGAGACCCAGTACTTC. This chain links TRBV6-2 or TRBV6-3 with TRBJ2-5; D not certain. V was pared by 3 bases and J by 2 bases, with 7 bases between. Germline assignment: CDR1 MNHEY and CDR2 SVGEGT. The CDR3 has 13 residues.

Concerning this clonotype itself: Relative to the germline gene, one junction end is altered; a read error may explain this. The chain employs TRBV5-3 and TRBJ2-1; D is ambiguous. TRBV5-3 belongs to the ORF category, with a function that is uncertain. This CDR3 comprises 14 residues. CDR3 DNA: TGCGCCAGCAGGCTGAGTCCGGACTACAATGAGCAGTTCTTC. Translated, it gives CASRLSPDYNEQFF.

This clonotype is large in the sample. This rearrangement joins TRBV19 to TRBJ2-3; the match to TRBD2 covers 10 bases. This CDR3 has 17 amino acids. Germline lookup yields CDR1 LNHDA and CDR2 SQIVND (reference sequence). V was pared by 5 bases and J by 6 bases, with 14 bases of the junction left unmatched. Here the CDR3 reads CASSAPEREGRGDTQYF. The CDR3 DNA follows: TGTGCCAGTAGTGCGCCGGAGCGGGAGGGCCGGGGCGATACGCAGTATTTT.

By share of the sample, this clonotype is medium-sized. J is TRBJ2-2 and V is TRBV6-5; D possibly corresponds to TRBD2 (5 bases). V lost 8 bases and J 1 base, leaving 5 bases between the germline ends. The CDR3 sequence is 12 residues long. In germline, CDR1 is MNHEY, CDR2 SVGAGI. The CDR3 loop is CASAGNTGELFF. For the CDR3, the DNA is TGTGCCAGCGCGGGGAACACCGGGGAGCTGTTTTTT.

This clonotype was seen a single time. This sequence joins TRBV5-1 and TRBJ2-6, with a possible D match to TRBD1 (6 bases). The CDR3 has 18 amino acids. Trimming removed 0 bases from V and 0 bases from J, with 13 bases in between. The germline CDR1 and CDR2 sequences are SGHRS and YFSETQ. The CDR3 protein is CASSLADQGISGANVLTF. DNA for the CDR3: TGCGCCAGCAGCTTGGCCGATCAGGGGATCTCTGGGGCCAACGTCCTGACTTTC.

The gene calls are TRBV10-3 and TRBJ2-7; 9 bases agree with TRBD2. Germline CDR1 is ENHRY and CDR2 is SYGVKD. CDR3 length: 15 residues. The ends lost 3 bases at V and 4 bases at J; junction bases unmatched: 7. In nucleotides, the CDR3 is TGTGCCATCAGTGAAGGCAGTAGCGGGAGTTACGAGCAGTACTTC. Translated, it gives CAISEGSSGSYEQYF.

There are a few counts of this clonotype. J is TRBJ1-2 and V is TRBV5-4, with TRBD1 matching 8 bases. Germline V gene lookup returns CDR1 SGHNT and CDR2 YYREEE (reference sequence). The CDR3 is made up of 15 amino acids. J lost 0 bases, V lost 5 bases, and 6 bases had no gene match. CDR3 in DNA: TGTGCCAGCAGGCCAGGGGACAGGACTAACTATGGCTACACCTTC. Protein: CASRPGDRTNYGYTF.

CDR3: CASSASLAGTDTQYF. The DNA of the CDR3 is TGTGCCAGCAGTGCCTCCCTAGCGGGCACAGATACGCAGTATTTT. V and J are TRBV6-4 and TRBJ2-3, with TRBD2 identical over 7 bases. Germline loops: CDR1 MRHNA, CDR2 SNTAGT. The V and J ends lost 4 bases and 1 base, in that order; junction bases with no gene match: 5. CDR3 length: 15 amino acids.

As regards this clonotype: At one end, the junction sequence differs from germline, possibly due to a read error. The J gene is TRBJ1-5, the V gene TRBV27; weak D call: TRBD1 (6 bases). In germline, CDR1 is MNHEY, CDR2 SMNVEV (reference sequence). There are 13 residues in the CDR3. The CDR3 nucleotides read TGTGCCAGCAGAGGGGGGGGCAATAAGCCCCAGCATTTT. It yields the protein CASRGGGNKPQHF.

The V call is TRBV19, the J call TRBJ1-4; TRBD1 might be the D (6 bases). CDR1 LNHDA and CDR2 SQIVND come from the germline V gene (reference sequence). The ends were cut back, 5 bases at V and 7 bases at J, with 11 bases in the middle. The CDR3 is 13 residues long. CDR3: CASSPAGVEKLFF. CDR3 coding DNA: TGTGCCAGTAGTCCGGCAGGGGTTGAAAAACTGTTTTTT.

This clonotype was counted a few times. The V and J genes are TRBV27 and TRBJ2-2; TRBD2 matches 9 bases. V trimming: 4 bases; J trimming: 5 bases; junction bases outside the gene matches: 14. The CDR3 totals 18 residues. CDR1 is MNHEY, CDR2 SMNVEV, per germline (reference sequence). CDR3 coding DNA: TGTGCCAGCAGTTACTACGCCCGGGCGGGAGGGGTGACCGGGGAGCTGTTTTTT. It codes for CASSYYARAGGVTGELFF.

The chain carries TRBV30 and TRBJ1-3; D perhaps matches TRBD1 (6 bases). The V and J ends lost 1 base and 0 bases respectively, with 16 bases between them. Germline CDR1 and CDR2: GTSNPN and SVGIG (reference sequence). The CDR3 extends over 17 amino acids. The CDR3 region is CAWSAGRGGLSGNTIYF. The CDR3 DNA is TGTGCCTGGAGTGCGGGCAGGGGAGGACTCTCTGGAAACACCATATATTTT.

The rearrangement links TRBV11-2 to TRBJ2-2, with 8 positions matching TRBD1. Trimming took 4 bases from V and 0 from J; bases not matched to a gene: 1. Germline lookup yields CDR1 SGHAT and CDR2 FQNNGV. This CDR3 has 15 residues. In nucleotides, the CDR3 is TGTGCCAGCAGCTCGGGACAGGCGAACACCGGGGAGCTGTTTTTT. Its protein product is CASSSGQANTGELFF.

This chain links TRBV12-3 or TRBV12-4 with TRBJ1-3; 9 bases align to TRBD1. CDR3 length: 14 residues. With V trimmed by 6 bases and J by 1 base, 1 base remained unmatched. The CDR3 nucleotides read TGTGCCAGCAGGGGGACAGGGTCTGGAAACACCATATATTTT. This gives the protein CASRGTGSGNTIYF.

By frequency in the sample, this clonotype is medium-sized. The chain couples TRBV6-5 to TRBJ2-1; 11 bases align to TRBD1. This CDR3 has 14 residues. V was pared by 6 bases and J by 7 bases, with 5 bases of the junction left unmatched. Germline CDR1 MNHEY, CDR2 SVGAGI. The CDR3 loop reads CASSPGTGGNEQFF. For the CDR3, the DNA is TGTGCCAGCAGCCCCGGGACAGGGGGGAATGAGCAGTTCTTC.

The chain recombines TRBV19 with TRBJ1-1, with D unresolved. Per germline, CDR1 LNHDA and CDR2 SQIVND (reference sequence). The CDR3 has 13 amino acids. V gave up 1 base and J gave up 4 bases, with 7 bases separating them. CDR3 nucleotides: TGTGCCAGTAGTATAGGAACCGCCACTGAAGCTTTCTTT. Translation gives CASSIGTATEAFF.

By sample share, this clonotype is medium-sized (0.01 to 0.1%). V is TRBV30 and J is TRBJ1-6; 8 nucleotides match TRBD1. CDR3 size: 13 residues. Losses at the gene ends were 8 bases for V and 7 bases for J; bases not matched to a gene: 7. CDR1 and CDR2 from the germline V gene are GTSNPN and SVGIG (reference sequence). CDR3 in DNA: TGTGCCCTGGAGACAGGGGACAATTCACCCCTCCACTTT. It yields the protein CALETGDNSPLHF. Together with reference TRBV30 and TRBJ1-6, the CDR3 gives the full variable domain: SQTIHQWPATLVQPVGSPLSLECTVEGTSNPNLYWYRQAAGRGLQLLFYSVGIGQISSEVPQNLSASRPQDRQFILSSKKLLLSDSGFYLCALETGDNSPLHFGNGTRLTVT.

This clonotype is medium-sized in the sample. The chain carries TRBV27 and TRBJ1-5; no reliable D call. The ends were cut back, 5 bases at V and 5 bases at J, with 13 bases in the middle. Per germline, CDR1 MNHEY and CDR2 SMNVEV (reference sequence). The CDR3 length is 14 residues. CDR3 amino acids: CASSRGWADQPQHF. The CDR3 DNA reads TGTGCCAGCAGTAGAGGGTGGGCCGATCAGCCCCAGCATTTT.

The rearrangement joins TRBV12-3 or TRBV12-4 to TRBJ2-7, with TRBD1 as a possible D gene (6 bases). The CDR3 loop spans 13 amino acids. V was shortened by 3 bases and J by 5 bases, with 11 bases between the two germline ends. The CDR3 reads CASSFPGENEQYF. The CDR3 DNA is TGTGCCAGCAGTTTTCCAGGGGAGAACGAGCAGTACTTC.

This sequence joins TRBV7-2 and TRBJ2-3; tentative D call: TRBD1 (7 bases). Germline loops: CDR1 SGHTA, CDR2 FQGNSA. This CDR3 contains 18 residues. The V end lost 5 bases, the J end lost 5 bases, and 26 bases lay between the germline ends. In DNA form, the CDR3 reads TGTGCCAGCAGCGCACCTCACGACGGACCAGGGGGGCGAGATACGCAGTATTTT. Amino acid sequence: CASSAPHDGPGGRDTQYF.

This clonotype has a single count. The CDR3 bases are TGCAGTGCTAGAGCCCCCGATAATCCCGGAGGAGCTTTCTTT. Protein product: CSARAPDNPGGAFF. V and J are TRBV20-1 and TRBJ1-1; D unclear. The germline V and J ends were trimmed by 1 base and 10 bases, with 19 bases remaining between them. From germline, CDR1 is DFQATT and CDR2 SNEGSKA (reference sequence). The length of the CDR3 is 14 residues.

The chain carries TRBV7-2 and TRBJ2-5; D is perhaps TRBD2 (6 bases). V was clipped by 6 bases and J by 5 bases, with 7 bases between them. The CDR3 totals 11 residues. CDR1 is SGHTA, CDR2 FQGNSA, per germline. DNA for the CDR3: TGTGCCAGCAGGGAGGGGGAGACCCAGTACTTC. Translated, it gives CASREGETQYF.

The chain uses TRBV5-6 and TRBJ2-7; 9 bases fit TRBD2. CDR1 is SGHDT and CDR2 is YYEEEE in the germline V gene. V lost 9 bases, J lost 5 bases, and 15 bases stayed unmatched. The CDR3 spans 15 residues. In DNA form, the CDR3 reads TGTGCCACCCACCTGAGAGGGACTAGCCCCCACGAGCAGTACTTC. Its translation is CATHLRGTSPHEQYF.

A word on this clonotype: Being one base from a much bigger clone, this may be a read error. The chain carries TRBV6-1 and TRBJ2-3; the match to TRBD2 covers 11 bases. V dropped 5 bases and J dropped 2; count of bases not matched to a gene: 9. The CDR3 loop spans 17 amino acids. Germline V gives CDR1 MNHNS, CDR2 SASEGT. DNA of the CDR3: TGTGCCAGCAGTCTCGAGGCTAGCGGGAGGCCCACAGATACGCAGTATTTT. Its protein product is CASSLEASGRPTDTQYF.

This chain joins TRBV10-3 and TRBJ2-2; D is possibly TRBD2 (7 bases). V was shortened by 2 bases and J by 4 bases, with 17 bases between the two germline ends. This CDR3 contains 17 residues. Germline values: CDR1 ENHRY, CDR2 SYGVKD. In DNA, the CDR3 is TGTGCCATCAGTGAGACCCCGGGGGCGGGAGCCACCGGGGAGCTGTTTTTT. This gives the protein CAISETPGAGATGELFF.

V is TRBV7-2 and J is TRBJ2-3; D ambiguous. The V end was cut by 0 bases, the J end by 0 bases, with 7 bases between. Germline V gene data show CDR1 as SGHTA and CDR2 as FQGNSA. This CDR3 contains 15 residues. This CDR3 is CASSLALGSTDTQYF. The CDR3 coding sequence is TGTGCCAGCAGCTTAGCGCTGGGGAGCACAGATACGCAGTATTTT.

The chain carries TRBV6-1 and TRBJ1-5; weak D call: TRBD1 (5 bases). The CDR3 length is 14 residues. Germline V gene lookup returns CDR1 MNHNS and CDR2 SASEGT. Trimming shortened V by 7 bases and J by 6 bases, and 16 bases separated the two germline ends. The CDR3 sequence is CASNPSGPGQPQHF. CDR3 nucleotide sequence: TGTGCCAGCAACCCTTCAGGGCCCGGTCAGCCCCAGCATTTT.

V usage is TRBV5-6 and J usage is TRBJ2-5; 10 bases agree with TRBD2. CDR3 size: 17 residues. Germline V gene sequence: CDR1 SGHDT, CDR2 YYEEEE. V shed 1 base, J shed 5 bases, and the junction held 11 bases outside the gene matches. In DNA form, the CDR3 reads TGTGCCAGCAGCTTGCGTAGCGGGAGGCCCCTGGGGGAGACCCAGTACTTC. Translation gives CASSLRSGRPLGETQYF.

The chain carries TRBV27 and TRBJ2-7; either TRBD1 or TRBD2 may supply D (7 bases each). This CDR3 spans 19 amino acids. CDR1 and CDR2 from the germline V gene are MNHEY and SMNVEV (reference sequence). The V end lost 4 bases, the J end lost 2 bases, and 27 bases lay between the germline ends. The CDR3: CASSSYGTALTGRPYEQYF. CDR3 sequence (DNA): TGTGCCAGCAGTTCATATGGGACAGCGCTGACCGGGAGGCCCTACGAGCAGTACTTC.

The gene calls are TRBV20-1 and TRBJ1-6, with a tentative D call TRBD1 (6 bases). Germline V gives CDR1 DFQATT, CDR2 SNEGSKA (reference sequence). CDR3 size: 16 residues. Trimming shortened V by 4 bases and J by 1 base, and 14 bases separated the two germline ends. This CDR3 reads CSAMSRGSSYNSPLHF. The CDR3, as DNA: TGCAGTGCTATGAGCAGGGGAAGTTCCTATAATTCACCCCTCCACTTT.